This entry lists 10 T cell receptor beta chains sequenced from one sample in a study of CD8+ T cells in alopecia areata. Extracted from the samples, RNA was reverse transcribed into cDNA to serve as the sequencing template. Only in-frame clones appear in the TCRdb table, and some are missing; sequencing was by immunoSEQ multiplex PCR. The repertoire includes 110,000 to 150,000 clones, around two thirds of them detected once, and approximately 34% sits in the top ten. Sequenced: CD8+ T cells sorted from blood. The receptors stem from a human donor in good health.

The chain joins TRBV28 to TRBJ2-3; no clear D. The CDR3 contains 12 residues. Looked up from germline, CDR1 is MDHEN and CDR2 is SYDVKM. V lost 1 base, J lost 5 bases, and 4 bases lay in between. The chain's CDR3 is CASSLFGDTQYF. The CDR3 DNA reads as TGTGCCAGCAGTTTATTTGGAGATACGCAGTATTTT. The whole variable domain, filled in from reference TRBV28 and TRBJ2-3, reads DVKVTQSSRYLVKRTGEKVFLECVQDMDHENMFWYRQDPGLGLRLIYFSYDVKMKEKGDIPEGYSVSREKKERFSLILESASTNQTSMYLCASSLFGDTQYFGPGTRLTVL.

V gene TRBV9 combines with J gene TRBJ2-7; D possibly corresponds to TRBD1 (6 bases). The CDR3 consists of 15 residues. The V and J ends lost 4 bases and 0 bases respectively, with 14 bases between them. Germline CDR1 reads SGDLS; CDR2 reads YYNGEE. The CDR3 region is CASSSRDTPSYEQYF. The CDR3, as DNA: TGTGCCAGCAGCTCGAGGGACACCCCCTCCTACGAGCAGTACTTC.

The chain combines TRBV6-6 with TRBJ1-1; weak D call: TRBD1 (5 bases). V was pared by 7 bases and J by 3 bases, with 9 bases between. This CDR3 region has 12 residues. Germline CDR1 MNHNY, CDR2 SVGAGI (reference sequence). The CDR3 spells CASTGRDTEAFF. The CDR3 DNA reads TGTGCCAGCACAGGGAGGGACACTGAAGCTTTCTTT.

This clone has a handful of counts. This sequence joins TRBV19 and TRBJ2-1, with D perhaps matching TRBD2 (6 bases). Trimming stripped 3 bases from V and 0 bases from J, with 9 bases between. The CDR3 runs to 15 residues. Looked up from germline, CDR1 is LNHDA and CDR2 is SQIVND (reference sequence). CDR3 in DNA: TGTGCCAGTAGTATGGACGGGAGCTCCTACAATGAGCAGTTCTTC. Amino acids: CASSMDGSSYNEQFF.

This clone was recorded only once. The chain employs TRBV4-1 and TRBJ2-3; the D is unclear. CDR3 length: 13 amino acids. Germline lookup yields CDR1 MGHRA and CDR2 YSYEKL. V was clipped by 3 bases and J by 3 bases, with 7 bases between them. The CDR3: CASSQKETDTQYF. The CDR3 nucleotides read TGCGCCAGCAGCCAGAAGGAGACAGATACGCAGTATTTT.

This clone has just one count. The CDR3 DNA follows: TGTGCCAGCAGTGCAGGGATCCATGGCTACACCTTC. This translates into CASSAGIHGYTF. The gene calls are TRBV9 and TRBJ1-2, with D possibly matching TRBD1 (5 bases). From germline, CDR1 is SGDLS and CDR2 YYNGEE. The CDR3 loop spans 12 amino acids. V dropped 5 bases and J dropped 6 bases, with 11 bases sitting between them.

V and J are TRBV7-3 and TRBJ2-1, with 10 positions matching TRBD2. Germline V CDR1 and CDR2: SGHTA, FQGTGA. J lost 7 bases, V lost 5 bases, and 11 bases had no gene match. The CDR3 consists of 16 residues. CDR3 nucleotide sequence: TGTGCCAGCAGCCCCCAGGGACTAGCGAGTGGGAATGAGCAGTTCTTC. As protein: CASSPQGLASGNEQFF.

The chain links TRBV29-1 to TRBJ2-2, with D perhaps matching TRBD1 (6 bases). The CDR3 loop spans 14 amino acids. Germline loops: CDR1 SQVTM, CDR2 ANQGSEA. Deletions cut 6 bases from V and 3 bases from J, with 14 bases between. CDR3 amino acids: CSVPRAGDTGELFF. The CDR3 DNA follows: TGCAGCGTCCCCAGGGCAGGGGACACCGGGGAGCTGTTTTTT.

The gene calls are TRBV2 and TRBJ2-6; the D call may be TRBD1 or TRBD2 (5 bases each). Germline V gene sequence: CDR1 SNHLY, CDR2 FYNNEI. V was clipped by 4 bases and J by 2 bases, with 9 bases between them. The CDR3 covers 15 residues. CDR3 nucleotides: TGTGCCAGCAGTGTGGGGGTGACTGGGGCCAACGTCCTGACTTTC. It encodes CASSVGVTGANVLTF. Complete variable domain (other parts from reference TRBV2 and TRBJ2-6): EPEVTQTPSHQVTQMGQEVILRCVPISNHLYFYWYRQILGQKVEFLVSFYNNEISEKSEIFDDQFSVERPDGSNFTLKIRSTKLEDSAMYFCASSVGVTGANVLTFGAGSRLTVL.

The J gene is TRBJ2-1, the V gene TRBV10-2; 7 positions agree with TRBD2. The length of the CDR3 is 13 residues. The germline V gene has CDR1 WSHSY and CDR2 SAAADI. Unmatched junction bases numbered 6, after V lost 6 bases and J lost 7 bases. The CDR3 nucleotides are TGCGCCAGCAGACCGGGACTACCGAATGAGCAGTTCTTC. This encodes CASRPGLPNEQFF.